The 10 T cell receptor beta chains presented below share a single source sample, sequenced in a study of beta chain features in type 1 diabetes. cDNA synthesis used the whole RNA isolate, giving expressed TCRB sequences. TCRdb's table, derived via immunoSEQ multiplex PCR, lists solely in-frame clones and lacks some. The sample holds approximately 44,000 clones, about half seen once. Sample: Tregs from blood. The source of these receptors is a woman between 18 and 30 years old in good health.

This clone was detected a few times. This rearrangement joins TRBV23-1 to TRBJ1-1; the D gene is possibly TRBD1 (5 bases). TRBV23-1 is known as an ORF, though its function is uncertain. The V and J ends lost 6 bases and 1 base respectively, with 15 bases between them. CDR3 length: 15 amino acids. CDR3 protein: CASSPRGLPNTEAFF. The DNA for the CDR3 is TGCGCCAGCAGCCCACGGGGACTTCCGAACACTGAAGCTTTCTTT.

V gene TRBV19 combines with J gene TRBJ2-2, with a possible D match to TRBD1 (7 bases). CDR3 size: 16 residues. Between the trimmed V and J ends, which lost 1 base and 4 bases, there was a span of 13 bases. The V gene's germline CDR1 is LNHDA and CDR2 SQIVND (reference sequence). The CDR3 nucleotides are TGTGCCAGTAGTATAGGTCAGGGGGGAATCACCGGGGAGCTGTTTTTT. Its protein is CASSIGQGGITGELFF.

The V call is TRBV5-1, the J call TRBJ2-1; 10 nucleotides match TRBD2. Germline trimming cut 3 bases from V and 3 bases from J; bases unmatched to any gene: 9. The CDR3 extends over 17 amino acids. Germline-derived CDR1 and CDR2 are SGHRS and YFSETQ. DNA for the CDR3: TGCGCCAGCAGCTGGGTGCCACTAGCGGGAAGCTACAATGAGCAGTTCTTC. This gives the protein CASSWVPLAGSYNEQFF.

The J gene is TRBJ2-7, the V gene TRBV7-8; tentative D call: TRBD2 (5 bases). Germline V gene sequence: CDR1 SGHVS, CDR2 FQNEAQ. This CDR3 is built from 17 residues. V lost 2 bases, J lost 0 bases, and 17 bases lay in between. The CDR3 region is CASSLRPAVGSSYEQYF. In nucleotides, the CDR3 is TGTGCCAGCAGCTTAAGGCCAGCGGTTGGAAGCTCCTACGAGCAGTACTTC. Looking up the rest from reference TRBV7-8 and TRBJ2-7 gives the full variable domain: GAGVSQSPRYKVAKRGQDVALRCDPISGHVSLFWYQQALGQGPEFLTYFQNEAQLDKSGLPSDRFFAERPEGSVSTLKIQRTQQEDSAVYLCASSLRPAVGSSYEQYFGPGTRLTVT.

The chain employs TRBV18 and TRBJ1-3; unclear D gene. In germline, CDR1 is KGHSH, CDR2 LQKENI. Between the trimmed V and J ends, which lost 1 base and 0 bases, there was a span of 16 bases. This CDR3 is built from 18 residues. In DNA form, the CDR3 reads TGTGCCAGCTCACCACGTCCCCGACTGCCTGACTCTGGAAACACCATATATTTT. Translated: CASSPRPRLPDSGNTIYF.

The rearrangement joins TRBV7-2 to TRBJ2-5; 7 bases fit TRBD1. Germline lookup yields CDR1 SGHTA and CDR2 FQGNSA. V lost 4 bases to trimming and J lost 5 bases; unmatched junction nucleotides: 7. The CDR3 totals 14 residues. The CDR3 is CASSSRQGGETQYF. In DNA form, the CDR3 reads TGTGCCAGCAGCTCGAGACAGGGCGGGGAGACCCAGTACTTC.

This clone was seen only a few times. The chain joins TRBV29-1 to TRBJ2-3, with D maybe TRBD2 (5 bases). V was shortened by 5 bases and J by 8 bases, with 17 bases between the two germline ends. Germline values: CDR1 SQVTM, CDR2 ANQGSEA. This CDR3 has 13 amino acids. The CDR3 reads CSVQRGTEGTQYF. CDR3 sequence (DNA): TGCAGCGTTCAAAGAGGTACCGAGGGTACGCAGTATTTT.

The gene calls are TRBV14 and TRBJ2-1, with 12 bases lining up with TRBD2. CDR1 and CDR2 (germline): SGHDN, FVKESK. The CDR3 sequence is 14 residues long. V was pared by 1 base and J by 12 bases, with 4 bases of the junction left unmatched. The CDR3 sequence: CASSQGGLAGLQFF. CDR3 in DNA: TGTGCCAGCAGCCAAGGCGGACTAGCGGGGCTGCAGTTCTTC. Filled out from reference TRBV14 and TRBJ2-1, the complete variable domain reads EAGVTQFPSHSVIEKGQTVTLRCDPISGHDNLYWYRRVMGKEIKFLLHFVKESKQDESGMPNNRFLAERTGGTYSTLKVQPAELEDSGVYFCASSQGGLAGLQFFGPGTRLTVL.

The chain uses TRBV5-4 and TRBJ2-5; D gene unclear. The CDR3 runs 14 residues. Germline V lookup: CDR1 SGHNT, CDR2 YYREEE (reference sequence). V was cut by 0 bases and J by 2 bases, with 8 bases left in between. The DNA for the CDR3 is TGTGCCAGCAGCTTGGACGTTGCGCAAGAGACCCAGTACTTC. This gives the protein CASSLDVAQETQYF.

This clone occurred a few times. Here the CDR3 reads CASRPSDRDDEQYF. The CDR3 DNA is TGTGCCAGCAGACCGTCTGACAGGGACGACGAGCAGTACTTC. The V call is TRBV6-6, the J call TRBJ2-7, with 7 positions matching TRBD1. This CDR3 comprises 14 residues. V was pared by 6 bases and J by 5 bases, with 10 bases of the junction left unmatched. CDR1 MNHNY and CDR2 SVGAGI come from the germline V gene (reference sequence).